This T cell receptor beta chain emerged from a study of circulating CD8 cells and anti-PD-1 response in melanoma. About the study: Every 2 weeks, patients got 3 mg/kg nivolumab intravenously.

Four subsets defined by PD-1 and/or TIGIT were sorted from live CD3+CD8+TCRalphabeta+ cells. TCR libraries were prepared from 15 ng of total RNA with the QIAseq Immune Repertoire TCR panel. TCRdb re-called the reads with MiXCR, one entry per CDR3 protein. This sample yields 1,000 to 1,500 distinct CDR3 sequences, of which 10% are seen a single time; over 12% belongs to the top ten. CDR3 size: 16 residues. Germline CDR1 reads DFQATT; CDR2 reads SNEGSKA (reference sequence). Trimming removed 1 base at V and 0 bases at J, with 16 bases between. Study conclusions and caveats: PD-1 and DPOS subsets showed similar, higher clonality than DNEG. Tumor reactivity was tested by peptide assays on expanded sorted subsets.

This clonotype is labeled as medium-sized. Antigen specificity is unknown. Sample: CD8+ T cells from PBMCs, taken at baseline or after one month of anti-PD-1 therapy (not recorded which). This receptor was obtained from a human donor with melanoma. This chain connects TRBV20-1 to TRBJ2-7, with D possibly TRBD2 on 5 matching bases. CDR3 nucleotide sequence: TGCAGTGCTAGAGCCGCCTCGTCGGGGAGCTCCTACGAGCAGTACTTC. As protein: CSARAASSGSSYEQYF.